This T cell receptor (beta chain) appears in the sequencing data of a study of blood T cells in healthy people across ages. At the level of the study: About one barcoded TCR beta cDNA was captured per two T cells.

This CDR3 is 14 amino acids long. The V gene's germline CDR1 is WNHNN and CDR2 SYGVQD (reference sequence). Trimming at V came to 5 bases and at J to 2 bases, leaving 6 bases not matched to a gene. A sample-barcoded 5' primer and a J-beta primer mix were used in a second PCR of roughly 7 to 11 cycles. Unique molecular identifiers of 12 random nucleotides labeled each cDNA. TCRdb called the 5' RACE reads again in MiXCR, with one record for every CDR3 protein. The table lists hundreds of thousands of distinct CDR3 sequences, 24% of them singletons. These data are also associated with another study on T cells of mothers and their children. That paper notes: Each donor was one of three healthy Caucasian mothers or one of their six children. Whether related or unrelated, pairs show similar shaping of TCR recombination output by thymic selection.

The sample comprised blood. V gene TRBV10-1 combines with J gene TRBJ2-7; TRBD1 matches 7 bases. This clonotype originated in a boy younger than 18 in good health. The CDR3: CASSRTGETYEQYF. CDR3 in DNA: TGCGCCAGCAGTCGAACAGGGGAAACCTACGAGCAGTACTTC.